One and the same sample provided the 18 T cell receptor beta chains below, sequenced in a study of shared clonotypes between healthy human individuals. The table came from immunoSEQ multiplex PCR; TCRdb's copy has only in-frame clones and leaves some out. The repertoire holds about 2.3 million clones, 80% to 95% seen once, with 0.35% to 0.5% in the top ten. The sample taken for sequencing was naive CD4+ T cells from PBMCs. This sample's subset: CD45RA+ positively selected. Receptors originate from a man in his late teens or twenties in good health. Some clones in this sample may be carry-over from other donors' samples.

V usage is TRBV6-1 and J usage is TRBJ2-1; D gene unclear. The germline V gene has CDR1 MNHNS and CDR2 SASEGT. The V end lost 2 bases, the J end lost 15 bases, and 14 bases lay between the germline ends. There are 12 residues in the CDR3. CDR3 region: CASSERLVLAFF. The CDR3 DNA is TGTGCCAGCAGTGAACGGCTGGTCCTGGCGTTCTTC.

V is TRBV7-3 and J is TRBJ2-1; tentative D call: TRBD2 (6 bases). Between the trimmed V and J ends, which lost 0 bases and 0 bases, there was a span of 9 bases. Germline CDR1 reads SGHTA; CDR2 reads FQGTGA. The CDR3 contains 16 residues. The CDR3 DNA sequence: TGTGCCAGCAGCTTAACGTTGGGAGGCTCCTACAATGAGCAGTTCTTC. This codes for CASSLTLGGSYNEQFF.

This clone has a handful of counts. J is TRBJ2-7 and V is TRBV6-6; D uncertain. CDR1 is MNHNY and CDR2 is SVGAGI in the germline V gene (reference sequence). The germline V and J ends were trimmed by 2 bases and 0 bases, with 8 bases remaining between them. This CDR3 contains 14 residues. The CDR3 region is CASSYPDGSYEQYF. CDR3 nucleotide sequence: TGTGCCAGCAGTTACCCGGACGGCTCCTACGAGCAGTACTTC.

The CDR3 reads CASSPLVQVNTGELFF. The CDR3 DNA follows: TGTGCCAGCTCACCACTGGTACAGGTTAACACCGGGGAGCTGTTTTTT. The V call is TRBV18, the J call TRBJ2-2; D perhaps matches TRBD1 (5 bases). V was trimmed by 1 base and J by 2 bases, leaving 11 bases between them. The CDR3 runs to 16 residues. The germline V gene has CDR1 KGHSH and CDR2 LQKENI.

The chain is built from TRBV9 and TRBJ2-7; the D gene is possibly TRBD2 (6 bases). V was cut by 1 base and J by 7 bases, with 18 bases left in between. The CDR3 consists of 15 residues. Germline V CDR1 and CDR2: SGDLS, YYNGEE. CDR3 amino acids: CASSVRTSPLGEQYF. The CDR3 nucleotides read TGTGCCAGCAGCGTACGAACTAGCCCCTTAGGAGAGCAGTACTTC. The full variable domain, rest sourced from reference TRBV9 and TRBJ2-7, is DSGVTQTPKHLITATGQRVTLRCSPRSGDLSVYWYQQSLDQGLQFLIQYYNGEERAKGNILERFSAQQFPDLHSELNLSSLELGDSALYFCASSVRTSPLGEQYFGPGTRLTVT.

This sequence joins TRBV30 and TRBJ2-1; 13 bases line up with TRBD2. Germline lookup yields CDR1 GTSNPN and CDR2 SVGIG (reference sequence). The ends lost 8 bases at V and 4 bases at J; junction bases unmatched: 5. The CDR3 sequence is 14 residues long. This chain's CDR3 is CASLLAGGYNEQFF. The CDR3 DNA reads as TGTGCCAGCCTACTAGCGGGAGGGTACAATGAGCAGTTCTTC.

This chain uses TRBV25-1 with TRBJ2-1, with D possibly matching TRBD2 (5 bases). The CDR3 contains 16 residues. V was shortened by 6 bases and J by 3 bases, with 18 bases between the two germline ends. Germline V lookup: CDR1 MGHDK, CDR2 SYGVNS. CDR3 nucleotide sequence: TGTGCCAGCAGGACTGCGGGTTTGGGCCTCTACAATGAGCAGTTCTTC. Its translation: CASRTAGLGLYNEQFF. Supplemented by reference TRBV25-1 and TRBJ2-1, the full variable domain reads EADIYQTPRYLVIGTGKKITLECSQTMGHDKMYWYQQDPGMELHLIHYSYGVNSTEKGDLSSESTVSRIRTEHFPLTLESARPSHTSQYLCASRTAGLGLYNEQFFGPGTRLTVL.

V is TRBV7-9 and J is TRBJ1-1, with a weak D call TRBD1 (5 bases). The CDR3 runs 14 residues. V dropped 5 bases and J dropped 5 bases, with 15 bases sitting between them. Germline assignment: CDR1 SEHNR and CDR2 FQNEAQ (reference sequence). As DNA, the CDR3 is TGTGCCAGCAGCCCCCAGCAGGGAGGGACTGAAGCTTTCTTT. Amino acid sequence: CASSPQQGGTEAFF.

The DNA for the CDR3 is TGTGCCAGCTCACTTGCGGACGCGAACACTGAAGCTTTCTTT. Protein: CASSLADANTEAFF. This rearrangement joins TRBV18 to TRBJ1-1; unclear D gene. Between the trimmed V and J ends, which lost 4 bases and 1 base, there was a span of 10 bases. The CDR3 length is 14 residues. The germline gives CDR1 KGHSH, CDR2 LQKENI.

This clone was counted a few times. This chain joins TRBV28 and TRBJ1-2; no reliable D call. V lost 7 bases, J lost 8 bases, and 14 bases lay in between. The CDR3 totals 12 residues. Germline lookup yields CDR1 MDHEN and CDR2 SYDVKM. The DNA for the CDR3 is TGTGCCAGCACTCAGGCCGCGTTCGGCTACACCTTC. This encodes CASTQAAFGYTF.

The chain employs TRBV19 and TRBJ1-5; tentatively, D is TRBD1 (6 bases). Germline CDR1 and CDR2: LNHDA and SQIVND (reference sequence). The CDR3 spans 18 residues. Trimming cost V 5 bases and J 0 bases, with 20 bases left between them. In DNA, the CDR3 is TGTGCCAGTAGTGAAGCCGGGACAAGCCTCGTTAGCAATCAGCCCCAGCATTTT. Translating it yields CASSEAGTSLVSNQPQHF.

V is TRBV19 and J is TRBJ1-5, with D hard to call. This CDR3 has 12 residues. Between the trimmed V and J ends, which lost 7 bases and 4 bases, there was a span of 8 bases. Germline CDR1 and CDR2: LNHDA and SQIVND (reference sequence). The CDR3 loop is CASMRQNQPQHF. The CDR3 nucleotides are TGTGCCAGTATGAGGCAGAATCAGCCCCAGCATTTT.

The chain couples TRBV7-3 to TRBJ2-2, with 9 bases identical to TRBD2. Per the germline V gene, CDR1 is SGHTA and CDR2 is FQGTGA. The CDR3 totals 19 residues. V dropped 3 bases and J dropped 1; count of bases not matched to a gene: 12. The CDR3 region has the DNA TGTGCCAGCAGCTTTCTCGGGGGAGCAGCGGGAGGGAACACCGGGGAGCTGTTTTTT. It yields the protein CASSFLGGAAGGNTGELFF. The complete variable domain, with remaining parts taken from reference TRBV7-3 and TRBJ2-2, reads GAGVSQTPSNKVTEKGKYVELRCDPISGHTALYWYRQSLGQGPEFLIYFQGTGAADDSGLPNDRFFAVRPEGSVSTLKIQRTERGDSAVYLCASSFLGGAAGGNTGELFFGEGSRLTVL.

This sequence joins TRBV7-2 and TRBJ1-2; 7 positions match TRBD1. The CDR3 is 12 residues long. In germline, CDR1 is SGHTA, CDR2 FQGNSA. The V gene end was trimmed by 5 bases and the J gene end by 6 bases; junction bases not matched to a gene: 3. DNA for the CDR3: TGTGCCAGCAGCCCTGACAGGGATGGCTACACCTTC. This codes for CASSPDRDGYTF.

CDR3 in amino acids: CATGAGAEEQYF. The CDR3 nucleotides are TGTGCCACCGGGGCGGGAGCAGAAGAGCAGTACTTC. This chain uses TRBV10-3 with TRBJ2-7, with 7 bases identical to TRBD2. The trim removed 10 bases at V and 7 bases at J, leaving 10 bases unmatched. The CDR3 covers 12 residues. The germline CDR1 and CDR2 sequences are ENHRY and SYGVKD.

The chain employs TRBV7-3 and TRBJ2-6; possibly TRBD1 or TRBD2 for D (5 bases each). Trimming took 0 bases from V and 0 from J, leaving 9 bases between them. The CDR3 is made up of 17 amino acids. Germline V gene lookup returns CDR1 SGHTA and CDR2 FQGTGA. The CDR3 here is CASSLTGRNSGANVLTF. The CDR3 nucleotides are TGTGCCAGCAGCTTAACGGGACGTAACTCTGGGGCCAACGTCCTGACTTTC. The full variable domain, with the rest looked up from reference TRBV7-3 and TRBJ2-6, is GAGVSQTPSNKVTEKGKYVELRCDPISGHTALYWYRQSLGQGPEFLIYFQGTGAADDSGLPNDRFFAVRPEGSVSTLKIQRTERGDSAVYLCASSLTGRNSGANVLTFGAGSRLTVL.

The chain uses TRBV7-2 and TRBJ2-5; D unresolved. Germline V lookup: CDR1 SGHTA, CDR2 FQGNSA. This CDR3 region has 12 residues. V was pared by 7 bases and J by 1 base, with 7 bases between. CDR3 sequence: CASTLGQETQYF. The CDR3 nucleotides read TGTGCCAGCACCTTGGGCCAAGAGACCCAGTACTTC.

J is TRBJ1-2 and V is TRBV5-6, with TRBD1 matching over 8 bases. The CDR3 is 15 amino acids. Germline CDR1 is SGHDT and CDR2 is YYEEEE. The ends lost 3 bases at V and 5 bases at J; junction bases unmatched: 9. The DNA for the CDR3 is TGTGCCAGCAGCTCCCTATCAGGGGGCGCTTATGGCTACACCTTC. Translating it yields CASSSLSGGAYGYTF.